This entry describes one TCR beta chain. This sample is part of a study of early stage breast cancer tumors. This table comes from immunoSEQ multiplex PCR, and its TCRdb copy is limited to in-frame clones, with some not included. The sample shows more than 55,000 clones, about 80% of them seen only once. Germline CDR1 and CDR2: SQVTM and ANQGSEA. V was clipped by 0 bases and J by 7 bases, with 15 bases between them. This CDR3 is built from 14 residues. V is TRBV29-1 and J is TRBJ2-5, with D perhaps TRBD1 or TRBD2 (6 bases each). The TCR was taken from a person aged 30 to 40 with breast cancer. Input material: blood. The CDR3, as DNA: TGCAGCGTTGAAGATCTTATACAGGGAGGGACCCAGTACTTC. Translation: CSVEDLIQGGTQYF.